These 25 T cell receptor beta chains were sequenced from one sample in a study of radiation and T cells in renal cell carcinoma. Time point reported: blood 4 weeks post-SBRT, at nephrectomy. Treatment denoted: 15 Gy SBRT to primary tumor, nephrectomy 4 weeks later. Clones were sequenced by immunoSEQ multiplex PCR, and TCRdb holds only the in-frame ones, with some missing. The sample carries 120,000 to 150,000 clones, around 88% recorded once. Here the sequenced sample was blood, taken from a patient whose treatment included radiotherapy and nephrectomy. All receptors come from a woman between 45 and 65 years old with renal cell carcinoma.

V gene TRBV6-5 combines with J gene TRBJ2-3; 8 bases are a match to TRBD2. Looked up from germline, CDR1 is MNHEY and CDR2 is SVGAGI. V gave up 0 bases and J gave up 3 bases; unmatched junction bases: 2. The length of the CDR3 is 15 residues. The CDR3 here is CASSYSAGVTDTQYF. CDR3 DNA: TGTGCCAGCAGTTACTCAGCGGGAGTAACAGATACGCAGTATTTT.

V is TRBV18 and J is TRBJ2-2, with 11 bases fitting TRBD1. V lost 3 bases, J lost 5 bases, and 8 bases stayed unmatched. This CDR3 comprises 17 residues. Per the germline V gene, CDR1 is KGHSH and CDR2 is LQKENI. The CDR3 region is CASSPEGQGGTTGELFF. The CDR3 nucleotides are TGTGCCAGCTCACCGGAGGGACAGGGGGGCACGACCGGGGAGCTGTTTTTT.

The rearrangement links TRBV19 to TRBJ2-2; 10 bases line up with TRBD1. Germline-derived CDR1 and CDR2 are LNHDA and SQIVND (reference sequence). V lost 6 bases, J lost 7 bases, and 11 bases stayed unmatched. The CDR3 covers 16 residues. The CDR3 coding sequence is TGTGCCAGTAGGGGACAGGGGTCCAATTTCGACGGGGAGCTGTTTTTT. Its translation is CASRGQGSNFDGELFF. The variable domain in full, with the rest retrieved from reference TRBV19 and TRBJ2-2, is DGGITQSPKYLFRKEGQNVTLSCEQNLNHDAMYWYRQDPGQGLRLIYYSQIVNDFQKGDIAEGYSVSREKKESFPLTVTSAQKNPTAFYLCASRGQGSNFDGELFFGEGSRLTVL.

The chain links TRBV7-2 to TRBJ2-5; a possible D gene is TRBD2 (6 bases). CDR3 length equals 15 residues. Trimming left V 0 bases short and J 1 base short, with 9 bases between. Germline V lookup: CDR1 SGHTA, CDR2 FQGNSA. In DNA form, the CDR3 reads TGTGCCAGCAGCTTAGCCGGGACTCGCCAAGAGACCCAGTACTTC. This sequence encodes CASSLAGTRQETQYF. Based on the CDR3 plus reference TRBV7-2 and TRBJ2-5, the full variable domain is GAGVSQSPSNKVTEKGKDVELRCDPISGHTALYWYRQSLGQGLEFLIYFQGNSAPDKSGLPSDRFSAERTGGSVSTLTIQRTQQEDSAVYLCASSLAGTRQETQYFGPGTRLLVL.

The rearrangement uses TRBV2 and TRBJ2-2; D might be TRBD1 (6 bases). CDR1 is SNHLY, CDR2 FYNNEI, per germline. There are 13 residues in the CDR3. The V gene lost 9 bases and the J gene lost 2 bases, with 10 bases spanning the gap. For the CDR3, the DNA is TGTGCCAGTCGGGACACTAACACCGGGGAGCTGTTTTTT. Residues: CASRDTNTGELFF.

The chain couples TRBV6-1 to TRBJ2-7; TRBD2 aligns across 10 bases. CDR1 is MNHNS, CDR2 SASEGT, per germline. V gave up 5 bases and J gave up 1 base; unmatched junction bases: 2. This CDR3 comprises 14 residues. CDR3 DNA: TGTGCCAGCAGTCCGGGACTAGCGTCCTACGAGCAGTACTTC. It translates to CASSPGLASYEQYF.

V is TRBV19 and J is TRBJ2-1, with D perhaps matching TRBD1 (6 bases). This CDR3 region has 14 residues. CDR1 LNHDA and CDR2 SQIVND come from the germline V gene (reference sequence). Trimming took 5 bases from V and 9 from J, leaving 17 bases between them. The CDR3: CASSYQGTQGEQFF. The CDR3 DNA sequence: TGTGCCAGTAGTTACCAGGGGACACAAGGTGAGCAGTTCTTC. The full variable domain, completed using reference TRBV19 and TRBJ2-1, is DGGITQSPKYLFRKEGQNVTLSCEQNLNHDAMYWYRQDPGQGLRLIYYSQIVNDFQKGDIAEGYSVSREKKESFPLTVTSAQKNPTAFYLCASSYQGTQGEQFFGPGTRLTVL.

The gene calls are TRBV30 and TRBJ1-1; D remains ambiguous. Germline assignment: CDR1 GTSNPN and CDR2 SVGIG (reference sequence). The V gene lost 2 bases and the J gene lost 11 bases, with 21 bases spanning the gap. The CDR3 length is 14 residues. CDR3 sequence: CAWSWSSPAGWAFF. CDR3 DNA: TGTGCCTGGAGTTGGTCCAGTCCCGCGGGATGGGCTTTCTTT.

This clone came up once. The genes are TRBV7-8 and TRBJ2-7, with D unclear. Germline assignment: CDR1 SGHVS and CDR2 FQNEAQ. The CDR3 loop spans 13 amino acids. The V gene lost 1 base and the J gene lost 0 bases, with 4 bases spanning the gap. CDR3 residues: CASSLGPSYEQYF. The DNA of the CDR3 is TGTGCCAGCAGCTTAGGGCCCTCCTACGAGCAGTACTTC.

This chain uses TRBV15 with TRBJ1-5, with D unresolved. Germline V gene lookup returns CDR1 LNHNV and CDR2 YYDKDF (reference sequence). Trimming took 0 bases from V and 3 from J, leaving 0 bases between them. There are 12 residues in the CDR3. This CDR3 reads CATSRDNQPQHF. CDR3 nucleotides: TGTGCCACCAGCAGAGACAATCAGCCCCAGCATTTT.

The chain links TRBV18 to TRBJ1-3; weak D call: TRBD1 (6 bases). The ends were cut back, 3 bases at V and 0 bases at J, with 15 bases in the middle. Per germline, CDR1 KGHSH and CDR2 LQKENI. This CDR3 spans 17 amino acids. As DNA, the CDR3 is TGTGCCAGCTCACCGAGTACGGACAGAAGCTCTGGAAACACCATATATTTT. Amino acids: CASSPSTDRSSGNTIYF. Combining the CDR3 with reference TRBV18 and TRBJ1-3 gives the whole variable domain NAGVMQNPRHLVRRRGQEARLRCSPMKGHSHVYWYRQLPEEGLKFMVYLQKENIIDESGMPKERFSAEFPKEGPSILRIQQVVRGDSAAYFCASSPSTDRSSGNTIYFGEGSWLTVV.

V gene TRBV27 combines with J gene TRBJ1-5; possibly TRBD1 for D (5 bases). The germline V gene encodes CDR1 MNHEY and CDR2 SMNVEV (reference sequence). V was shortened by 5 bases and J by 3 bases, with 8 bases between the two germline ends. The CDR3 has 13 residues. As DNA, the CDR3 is TGTGCCAGCAGTGTGGGGGTCAATCAGCCCCAGCATTTT. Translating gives CASSVGVNQPQHF.

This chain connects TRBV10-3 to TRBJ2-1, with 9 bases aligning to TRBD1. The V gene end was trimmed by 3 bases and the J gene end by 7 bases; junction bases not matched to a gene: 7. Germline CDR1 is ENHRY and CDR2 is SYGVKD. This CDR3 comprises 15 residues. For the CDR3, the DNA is TGTGCCATCAGTGACGTGGACAGGGGTTGGAATGAGCAGTTCTTC. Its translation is CAISDVDRGWNEQFF.

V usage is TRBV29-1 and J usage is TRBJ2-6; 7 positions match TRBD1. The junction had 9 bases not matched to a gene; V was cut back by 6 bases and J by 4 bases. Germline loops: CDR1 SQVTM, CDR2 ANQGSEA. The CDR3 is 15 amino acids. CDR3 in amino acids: CSVDQGGEGANVLTF. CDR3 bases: TGCAGCGTGGACCAAGGGGGCGAAGGGGCCAACGTCCTGACTTTC.

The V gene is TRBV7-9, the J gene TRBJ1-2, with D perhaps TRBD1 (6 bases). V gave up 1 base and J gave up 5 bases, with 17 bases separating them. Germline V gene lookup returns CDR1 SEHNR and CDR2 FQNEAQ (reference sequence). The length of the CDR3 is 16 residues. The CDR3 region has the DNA TGTGCCAGCAGCTTAGATTCCGGGGGCGGGTTATATGGCTACACCTTC. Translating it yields CASSLDSGGGLYGYTF.

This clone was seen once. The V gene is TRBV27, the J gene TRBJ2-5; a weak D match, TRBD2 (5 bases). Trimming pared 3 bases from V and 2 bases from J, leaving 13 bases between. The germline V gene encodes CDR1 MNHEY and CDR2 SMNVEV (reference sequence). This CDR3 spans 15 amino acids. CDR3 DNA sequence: TGTGCCAGCAGTTTCCGGACTGAGCAACAAGAGACCCAGTACTTC. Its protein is CASSFRTEQQETQYF.

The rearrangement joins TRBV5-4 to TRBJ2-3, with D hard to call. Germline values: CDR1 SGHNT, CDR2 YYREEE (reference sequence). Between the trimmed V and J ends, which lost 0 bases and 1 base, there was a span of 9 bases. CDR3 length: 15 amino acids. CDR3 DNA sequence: TGTGCCAGCAGCTTGGCCAAGACGGGCACAGATACGCAGTATTTT. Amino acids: CASSLAKTGTDTQYF.

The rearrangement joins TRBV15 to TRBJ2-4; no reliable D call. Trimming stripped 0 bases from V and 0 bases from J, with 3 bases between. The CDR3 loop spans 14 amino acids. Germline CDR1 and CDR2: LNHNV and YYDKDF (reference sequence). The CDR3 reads CATSRELAKNIQYF. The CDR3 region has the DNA TGTGCCACCAGCAGAGAACTAGCCAAAAACATTCAGTACTTC.

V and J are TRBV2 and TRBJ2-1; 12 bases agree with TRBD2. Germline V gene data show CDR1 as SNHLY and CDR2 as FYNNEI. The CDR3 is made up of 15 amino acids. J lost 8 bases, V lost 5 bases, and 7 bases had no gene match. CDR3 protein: CASSSTSGSAHEQFF. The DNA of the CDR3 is TGTGCCAGCAGTTCGACTAGCGGGAGTGCCCATGAGCAGTTCTTC.

The CDR3, as DNA: TGTGCCAGTAGAGGCCCCTACTCCTACGAGCAGTACTTC. Protein sequence: CASRGPYSYEQYF. The rearrangement links TRBV19 to TRBJ2-7, with D uncertain. V lost 6 bases, J lost 0 bases, and 9 bases lay in between. The germline CDR1 and CDR2 sequences are LNHDA and SQIVND (reference sequence). This CDR3 has 13 amino acids.

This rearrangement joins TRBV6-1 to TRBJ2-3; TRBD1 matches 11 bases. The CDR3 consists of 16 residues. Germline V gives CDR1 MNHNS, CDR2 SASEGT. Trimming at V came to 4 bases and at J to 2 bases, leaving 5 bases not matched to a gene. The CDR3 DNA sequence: TGTGCCAGCAGTGGCGGACAGGGGGCGAACACAGATACGCAGTATTTT. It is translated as CASSGGQGANTDTQYF.

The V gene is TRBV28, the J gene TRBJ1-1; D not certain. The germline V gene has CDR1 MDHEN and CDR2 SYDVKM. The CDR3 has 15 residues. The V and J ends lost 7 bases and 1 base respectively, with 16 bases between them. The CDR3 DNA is TGTGCCAGCAATCCCAGCCGGCCAGCGAACACTGAAGCTTTCTTT. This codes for CASNPSRPANTEAFF.

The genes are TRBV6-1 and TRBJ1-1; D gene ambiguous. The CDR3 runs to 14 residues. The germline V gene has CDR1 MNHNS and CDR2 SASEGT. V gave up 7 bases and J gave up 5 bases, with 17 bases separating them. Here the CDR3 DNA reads TGTGCCAGCATCTTTATGCAAGGGATAACTGAAGCTTTCTTT. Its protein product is CASIFMQGITEAFF.

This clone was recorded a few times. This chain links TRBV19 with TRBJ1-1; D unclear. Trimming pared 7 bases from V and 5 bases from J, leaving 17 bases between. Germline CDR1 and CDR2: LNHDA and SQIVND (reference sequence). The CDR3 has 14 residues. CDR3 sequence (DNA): TGTGCCAGTAAGACCGGGCGGTTGAGTACTGAAGCTTTCTTT. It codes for CASKTGRLSTEAFF.

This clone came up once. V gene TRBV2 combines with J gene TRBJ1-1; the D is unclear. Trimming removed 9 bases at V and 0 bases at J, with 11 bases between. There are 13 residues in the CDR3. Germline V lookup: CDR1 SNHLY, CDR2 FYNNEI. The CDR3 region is CASLQNMNTEAFF. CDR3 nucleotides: TGTGCCAGTTTACAGAATATGAACACTGAAGCTTTCTTT.